Only a few counts were recorded for the clone carrying this TCR beta chain. The antigen is unknown. After constant-region reverse-primer amplification, full-length variable regions underwent semi-nested PCR with Nested Universal Primer A. TCRdb ran MiXCR on the 5' RACE reads and lists one entry per CDR3 protein. Of tens of thousands of distinct CDR3 sequences listed, around a quarter were seen once; the top ten hold 4.3%. Study observations and caveats: Tumor memory CD4+ T cell TCR gene usage was found to cluster with blood and lymph node memory CD4+ cells and with lymph node naive CD4+ cells.

Memory CD4+ cells were defined as CD4+CD45RO+CD25-. V was clipped by 4 bases and J by 5 bases, with 14 bases between them. The CDR3 contains 13 residues. The V gene's germline CDR1 is SQVTM and CDR2 ANQGSEA. The sequence was collected from a female donor with breast cancer. The rearrangement joins TRBV29-1 to TRBJ1-2; D is perhaps TRBD1 (5 bases). Material for sequencing was memory CD4+ T cells sorted from blood. Documented subset: memory CD4+ T cells, CD4+CD45RO+CD25-. The CDR3 sequence: CSVGGGSRYGYTF. As DNA, the CDR3 is TGCAGCGTTGGTGGGGGTTCAAGGTATGGCTACACCTTC. The full variable domain, rest sourced from reference TRBV29-1 and TRBJ1-2, is SAVISQKPSRDICQRGTSLTIQCQVDSQVTMMFWYRQQPGQSLTLIATANQGSEATYESGFVIDKFPISRPNLTFSTLTVSNMSPEDSSIYLCSVGGGSRYGYTFGSGTRLTVV.